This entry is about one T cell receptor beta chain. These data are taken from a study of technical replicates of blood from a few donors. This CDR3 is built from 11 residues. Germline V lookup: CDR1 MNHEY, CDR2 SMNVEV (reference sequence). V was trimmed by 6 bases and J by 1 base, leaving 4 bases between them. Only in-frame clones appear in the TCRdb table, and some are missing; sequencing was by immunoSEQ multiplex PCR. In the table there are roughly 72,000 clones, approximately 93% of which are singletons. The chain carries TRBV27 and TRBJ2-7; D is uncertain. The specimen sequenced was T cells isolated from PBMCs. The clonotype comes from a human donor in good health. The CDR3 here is CASSYSYEQYF. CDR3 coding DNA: TGTGCCAGCAGCTATTCCTACGAGCAGTACTTC.